Listed below are T cell receptor beta chains from one sample, sequenced in a study of blood T cell repertoires in COVID-19. Libraries were prepared by immunoSEQ multiplex PCR; TCRdb keeps only in-frame clonotypes and omits some of them. This sample has roughly 200,000 clones; 90% occur once, and the top ten carry about 0.58%. The source material was peripheral blood. The receptors derive from a man aged 45-60 years with acute or convalescent COVID-19. The CDR3 runs from the conserved cysteine through the conserved F or W. Fields, in order: clone size, D gene, V gene, J gene, CDR3 DNA, CDR3 protein. The D gene is left open where the match is weak. Clone size is stated in some rows and not others, as once, few, many or a class when expanded.

NA	NA	TRBV29-1	TRBJ2-1	TGCAGCGTCCATAGAGACAATGAGCAGTTCTTC	CSVHRDNEQFF
once	NA	TRBV29-1	TRBJ2-5	TGCAGCGTGGCGGACATCATGGAGACCCAGTACTTC	CSVADIMETQYF
NA	TRBD1	TRBV27	TRBJ1-6	TGTGCCAGCAAACCGACAGGGAATAATTCACCCCTCCACTTT	CASKPTGNNSPLHF
NA	NA	TRBV11-2	TRBJ2-5	TGTGCCAGCAGCTTAGTAGTAGAGACCCAGTACTTC	CASSLVVETQYF
NA	NA	TRBV4-3	TRBJ1-2	TGCGCCAGCAGCCAAGATCAGAATGCTAACTATGGCTACACCTTC	CASSQDQNANYGYTF
once	TRBD1	TRBV18	TRBJ2-5	TGTGCCAGCTCACCGGGGACAGGGCAGCGGGAGACCCAGTACTTC	CASSPGTGQRETQYF
NA	NA	TRBV7-9	TRBJ1-5	TGTGCCAGCAGCTTATTGGGCCAGCCCCAGCATTTT	CASSLLGQPQHF
once	NA	TRBV28	TRBJ1-5	TGTGCCAGCAAGATAACAGGGATGTTTCAGCCCCAGCATTTT	CASKITGMFQPQHF
NA	TRBD1	TRBV7-8	TRBJ1-5	TGTGCCAGCAGCTTCGTGGCAGGGGGAGTAAGCAATCAGCCCCAGCATTTT	CASSFVAGGVSNQPQHF
NA	NA	TRBV4-2	TRBJ2-2	TGTGCCAGCAGCCAAGAGGGGGCAGGACAAACCGGGGAGCTGTTTTTT	CASSQEGAGQTGELFF
NA	TRBD2	TRBV29-1	TRBJ2-1	TGCAGCGCATCGGGACTAGCGGGAGGGCTTTCCTACAATGAGCAGTTCTTC	CSASGLAGGLSYNEQFF
once	TRBD2	TRBV27	TRBJ2-3	TGTGCCAGCAGTAGCTTGACTAGCGGGAGAACAGATACGCAGTATTTT	CASSSLTSGRTDTQYF
NA	NA	TRBV11-1	TRBJ2-5	TGTGCCAGCAGCTTAAGAGAAGAGACCCAGTACTTC	CASSLREETQYF
NA	TRBD1	TRBV5-3	TRBJ2-3	TGTGCCAGAAGCGCATTCTACAGGGGGCGCAACACAGATACGCAGTATTTT	CARSAFYRGRNTDTQYF
NA	TRBD2	TRBV18	TRBJ2-1	TGTGCCAGCTCACCTGCCGGGAGGACCTACAATGAGCAGTTCTTC	CASSPAGRTYNEQFF
NA	NA	TRBV4-1	TRBJ1-2	TGCGCCAGCAGCCACAGGAGGGTTGACGGCTACACCTTC	CASSHRRVDGYTF
few	NA	TRBV5-1	TRBJ1-2	TGCGCCAGCAGCTTAGACGGGAACTATGGCTACACCTTC	CASSLDGNYGYTF
NA	NA	TRBV7-2	TRBJ1-4	TGTGCCAGCAGCTTAGAAATAAGAGAGAATGAAAAACTGTTTTTT	CASSLEIRENEKLFF
NA	NA	TRBV6-5	TRBJ2-7	TGTGCCAGCAGTCCGGGACAAGGTGCCTACGAGCAGTACTTC	CASSPGQGAYEQYF
NA	TRBD1	TRBV30	TRBJ1-5	TGTGCCTGGAGTGTCCCAGGGGGCGGCACAGTCAATCAGCCCCAGCATTTT	CAWSVPGGGTVNQPQHF
NA	TRBD2	TRBV12-3/TRBV12-4	TRBJ2-1	TGTGCCAGCTCAAGACTAGCCAATGAGCAGTTCTTC	CASSRLANEQFF
NA	NA	TRBV15	TRBJ1-4	TGTGCCACCAGAGACACAGCAACGTCTAATGAAAAACTGTTTTTT	CATRDTATSNEKLFF
once	NA	TRBV6-5	TRBJ2-1	TGTGCCAGCAGACGGGACAGAGGAGAGGCGGGGCTAATCTTC	CASRRDRGEAGLIF
NA	TRBD2	TRBV10-3	TRBJ2-3	TGTGCCATCAGTGAGGGGGTAGCGGGGGGCACAGATACGCAGTATTTT	CAISEGVAGGTDTQYF